The 23 T cell receptor beta chains presented below share a single source sample, sequenced in a study of cytomegalovirus exposure and HLA in healthy donors. The PCR employed 60 Vbeta primers together with 13 Jbeta primers. Measured with immunoSEQ multiplex PCR; TCRdb has only the in-frame clones, and not every one. The sample lists roughly 120,000 clones; approximately 80% were seen once. The sample taken for sequencing was PBMCs. These receptors all come from a male donor in good health and CMV-seropositive.

The V gene is TRBV27, the J gene TRBJ2-3, with TRBD2 matching over 7 bases. V shed 6 bases and J 6 bases; nucleotides not matched to a gene: 12. The germline CDR1 and CDR2 sequences are MNHEY and SMNVEV (reference sequence). The CDR3 loop spans 15 amino acids. The chain's CDR3 is CASSPSSGRDDTQYF. The CDR3 nucleotides read TGTGCCAGCAGCCCCTCTAGCGGACGCGACGATACGCAGTATTTT.

This clone has a single count. The chain is built from TRBV21-1 and TRBJ2-2; the table's D call, TRBD2, was not checked against the DNA. TRBV21-1 is a recognized pseudogene. CDR3 length equals 16 residues. CDR3 sequence reads: CASSRRTSANTGELFF. Written as DNA, the CDR3 is TGTGCCAGCAGCAGACGGACTAGCGCGAACACCGGGGAGCTGTTTTTT.

The chain has TRBV19 and TRBJ1-1; the match to TRBD1 covers 8 bases. The CDR3 extends over 17 amino acids. Germline V gives CDR1 LNHDA, CDR2 SQIVND (reference sequence). V trimming: 8 bases; J trimming: 4 bases; junction bases outside the gene matches: 18. As DNA, the CDR3 is TGTGCCAGTCCTTCCGAGACAACTGGACAGGGCGGCACTGAAGCTTTCTTT. Its protein product is CASPSETTGQGGTEAFF.

This clone was seen only a few times. The chain recombines TRBV7-9 with TRBJ1-3; D gene ambiguous. In germline, CDR1 is SEHNR, CDR2 FQNEAQ (reference sequence). The CDR3 has 12 residues. Deletions cut 6 bases from V and 3 bases from J, with 6 bases between. The CDR3: CASSPGGNTIYF. The CDR3 nucleotides are TGTGCCAGCAGTCCAGGTGGAAACACCATATATTTT.

The chain has TRBV27 and TRBJ2-3; TRBD2 matches at 12 bases. Germline lookup yields CDR1 MNHEY and CDR2 SMNVEV (reference sequence). CDR3 length: 20 amino acids. V gave up 5 bases and J gave up 1 base; unmatched junction bases: 16. CDR3 residues: CASSQRPSGRAGSGTDTQYF. The CDR3 DNA is TGTGCCAGCAGTCAAAGACCTAGCGGGAGGGCAGGGTCGGGCACAGATACGCAGTATTTT.

The chain has TRBV5-1 and TRBJ2-1, with D uncertain. Per the germline V gene, CDR1 is SGHRS and CDR2 is YFSETQ. CDR3 length: 15 residues. Trimming took off 1 base at V and 6 bases at J, with 14 bases between the two ends. CDR3 nucleotide sequence: TGCGCCAGCAGCTTGTTGGCAGGCGCAACCAATGAGCAGTTCTTC. Its protein product is CASSLLAGATNEQFF. Drawing the rest from reference TRBV5-1 and TRBJ2-1, the complete variable domain is KAGVTQTPRYLIKTRGQQVTLSCSPISGHRSVSWYQQTPGQGLQFLFEYFSETQRNKGNFPGRFSGRQFSNSRSEMNVSTLELGDSALYLCASSLLAGATNEQFFGPGTRLTVL.

Comments on this clone: This specimen includes other DNA sequences encoding the same CDR3. This chain connects TRBV7-9 to TRBJ2-7, with 8 bases fitting TRBD2. The CDR3 is 14 residues long. The V and J ends lost 6 bases and 5 bases, in that order; junction bases with no gene match: 9. Germline V lookup: CDR1 SEHNR, CDR2 FQNEAQ (reference sequence). CDR3: CASSPGGQANEQYF. CDR3 nucleotides: TGTGCCAGCAGTCCGGGAGGGCAGGCAAACGAGCAGTACTTC.

V usage is TRBV11-2 and J usage is TRBJ2-1, with D unresolved. This CDR3 contains 12 residues. The ends were cut back, 0 bases at V and 8 bases at J, with 5 bases in the middle. Germline assignment: CDR1 SGHAT and CDR2 FQNNGV. The CDR3 bases are TGTGCCAGCAGCTTAGATAATCATGAGCAGTTCTTC. Encoded protein: CASSLDNHEQFF.

This chain's CDR3 is CASRPPTSGIDTQYF. The CDR3 nucleotides read TGTGCCAGCAGGCCTCCGACTAGCGGGATTGATACGCAGTATTTT. The chain employs TRBV6-1 and TRBJ2-3, with TRBD2 matching 11 bases. The V gene's germline CDR1 is MNHNS and CDR2 SASEGT. J was trimmed by 6 bases and V by 6 bases; bases with no gene match: 8. The CDR3 has 15 residues.

This chain connects TRBV4-2 to TRBJ2-3; 7 nucleotides agree with TRBD2. J lost 5 bases, V lost 4 bases, and 6 bases had no gene match. This CDR3 comprises 14 residues. Germline V gene data show CDR1 as LGHNA and CDR2 as YNFKEQ. Here the CDR3 DNA reads TGTGCCAGCAGCCCGGCTAGCGGTGGAGATACGCAGTATTTT. The encoded protein is CASSPASGGDTQYF.

J is TRBJ2-3 and V is TRBV9, with D tentatively TRBD2 (5 bases). The CDR3 loop spans 15 amino acids. V was clipped by 6 bases and J by 4 bases, with 18 bases between them. The germline gives CDR1 SGDLS, CDR2 YYNGEE. CDR3 DNA sequence: TGTGCCAGCACCGCCGGAGGCGGGTTCTCAGATACGCAGTATTTT. This sequence encodes CASTAGGGFSDTQYF.

The chain has TRBV11-3 and TRBJ2-2, with D tentatively TRBD2 (6 bases). Germline V gene lookup returns CDR1 SGHNT and CDR2 YENEEA. Trimming stripped 1 base from V and 7 bases from J, with 13 bases between. The length of the CDR3 is 15 residues. CDR3 sequence: CASSLGGVPYGELFF. CDR3 DNA sequence: TGTGCCAGCAGCTTAGGCGGGGTTCCGTACGGGGAGCTGTTTTTT.

A single count supports this clone. The gene calls are TRBV28 and TRBJ2-3, with 8 bases lining up with TRBD2. J gave up 2 bases and V 7 bases, and 11 bases lay outside the gene matches. CDR3 length: 16 residues. CDR1 and CDR2 from the germline V gene are MDHEN and SYDVKM. CDR3 sequence: CASKWGAGGLTDTQYF. The CDR3 DNA sequence: TGTGCCAGCAAGTGGGGTGCGGGAGGACTCACAGATACGCAGTATTTT.

This clone showed up just once. The chain links TRBV13 to TRBJ1-5, with 7 bases that match TRBD1. The germline CDR1 and CDR2 sequences are PRHDT and FYEKMQ (reference sequence). With 0 bases clipped from V and 4 bases from J, the junction kept 3 bases outside the gene matches. The length of the CDR3 is 15 residues. The CDR3 DNA follows: TGTGCCAGCAGCTTAGGGCAGGGGGTTAATCAGCCCCAGCATTTT. It translates to CASSLGQGVNQPQHF.

V and J are TRBV5-1 and TRBJ2-1, with 8 nucleotides matching TRBD2. Germline CDR1 SGHRS, CDR2 YFSETQ. The CDR3 covers 19 residues. The junction had 20 bases not matched to a gene; V was cut back by 4 bases and J by 5 bases. In DNA, the CDR3 is TGCGCCAGCAGCCCCGGGGCGGGAGCGGGAGTGGGGTCCCACAATGAGCAGTTCTTC. Protein sequence: CASSPGAGAGVGSHNEQFF.

The chain recombines TRBV27 with TRBJ2-7, with 10 bases aligning to TRBD1. CDR3 length: 15 residues. V was clipped by 1 base and J by 3 bases; unmatched bases: 3. The germline gives CDR1 MNHEY, CDR2 SMNVEV (reference sequence). The DNA of the CDR3 is TGTGCCAGCAGTTTATGGACAGGGGGGCTCTACGAGCAGTACTTC. Its protein product is CASSLWTGGLYEQYF.

V usage is TRBV27 and J usage is TRBJ2-7, with TRBD1 identical over 12 bases. V was pared by 5 bases and J by 5 bases, with 10 bases of the junction left unmatched. The CDR3 extends over 16 amino acids. Germline V gene lookup returns CDR1 MNHEY and CDR2 SMNVEV (reference sequence). This chain's CDR3 is CASSPPRDRGQHEQYF. Written as DNA, the CDR3 is TGTGCCAGCAGTCCCCCCCGGGACAGGGGGCAACACGAGCAGTACTTC.

The V call is TRBV4-3, the J call TRBJ2-4; possible D gene TRBD1, 7 bases. V lost 0 bases and J lost 12, with 18 bases in between. Germline V CDR1 and CDR2: LGHNA, YSLEER. The CDR3 has 15 amino acids. The CDR3 sequence: CASSQEDQGGSPQYF. CDR3 nucleotide sequence: TGCGCCAGCAGCCAAGAGGATCAGGGGGGAAGCCCTCAGTACTTC.

The J gene is TRBJ2-3, the V gene TRBV19, with D possibly being TRBD2 (5 bases). CDR3 size: 15 residues. The germline gives CDR1 LNHDA, CDR2 SQIVND (reference sequence). V was trimmed by 8 bases and J by 2 bases, leaving 17 bases between them. As DNA, the CDR3 is TGTGCCAGTGGTACTCTTCGCGGGCCCACAGATACGCAGTATTTT. Its translation is CASGTLRGPTDTQYF.

The chain carries TRBV15 and TRBJ1-5; D is unresolved. V was clipped by 1 base and J by 1 base, with 8 bases between them. CDR1 and CDR2 from the germline V gene are LNHNV and YYDKDF (reference sequence). The CDR3 sequence is 15 residues long. The CDR3 loop is CATSRVVRSNQPQHF. DNA of the CDR3: TGTGCCACCAGCAGAGTCGTCAGAAGCAATCAGCCCCAGCATTTT. Using reference TRBV15 and TRBJ1-5 for the parts outside the CDR3, the full variable domain is DAMVIQNPRYQVTQFGKPVTLSCSQTLNHNVMYWYQQKSSQAPKLLFHYYDKDFNNEADTPDNFQSRRPNTSFCFLDIRSPGLGDTAMYLCATSRVVRSNQPQHFGDGTRLSIL.

In this sample, this clone turned up once. At one end, the junction sequence differs from germline, possibly due to a read error. This specimen includes other DNA sequences encoding the same CDR3. V usage is TRBV7-2 and J usage is TRBJ2-7; D may be TRBD2 (6 bases). Germline CDR1 is SGHTA and CDR2 is FQGNSA. The CDR3 runs 14 residues. The CDR3 region has the DNA TGTGCCAGCAGCTTAGCGGGAGGTCCCTACGAGCAGTATTTC. Translating gives CASSLAGGPYEQYF.

This clone occurred a few times. The J gene is TRBJ2-7, the V gene TRBV11-1, with TRBD1 matching over 9 bases. Per the germline V gene, CDR1 is SGHAT and CDR2 is FQDESV (reference sequence). The CDR3 is 15 residues long. V lost 0 bases, J lost 1 base, and 1 base stayed unmatched. CDR3: CASSLAGQGSYEQYF. The DNA of the CDR3 is TGTGCCAGCAGCTTAGCGGGACAGGGATCCTACGAGCAGTACTTC.

The chain employs TRBV29-1 and TRBJ1-1; D perhaps matches TRBD1 (6 bases). Trimming removed 7 bases at V and 4 bases at J, with 13 bases between. Germline CDR1 SQVTM, CDR2 ANQGSEA. This CDR3 comprises 12 residues. DNA of the CDR3: TGCAGCGCACAGGGCCCGAGCACTGAAGCTTTCTTT. Amino acids: CSAQGPSTEAFF. Full variable domain (rest looked up from reference TRBV29-1 and TRBJ1-1): SAVISQKPSRDICQRGTSLTIQCQVDSQVTMMFWYRQQPGQSLTLIATANQGSEATYESGFVIDKFPISRPNLTFSTLTVSNMSPEDSSIYLCSAQGPSTEAFFGQGTRLTVV.